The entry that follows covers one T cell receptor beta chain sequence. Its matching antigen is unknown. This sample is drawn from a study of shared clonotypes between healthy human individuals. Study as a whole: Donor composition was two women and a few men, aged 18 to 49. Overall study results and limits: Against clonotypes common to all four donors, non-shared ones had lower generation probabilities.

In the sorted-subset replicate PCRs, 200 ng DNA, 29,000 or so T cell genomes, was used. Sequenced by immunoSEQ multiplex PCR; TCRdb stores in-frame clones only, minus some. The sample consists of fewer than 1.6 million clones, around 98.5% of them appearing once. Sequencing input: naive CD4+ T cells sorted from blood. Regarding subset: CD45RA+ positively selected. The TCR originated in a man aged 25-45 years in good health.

The CDR3 region is CASLGLPSGSQYF. The CDR3 DNA reads as TGTGCCAGCCTGGGACTCCCCTCCGGATCGCAGTATTTT. The gene calls are TRBV28 and TRBJ2-3; TRBD2 might be the D (6 bases). This CDR3 is 13 amino acids long. CDR1 is MDHEN, CDR2 SYDVKM, per germline. Trimming removed 8 bases from V and 10 bases from J, with 19 bases in between.